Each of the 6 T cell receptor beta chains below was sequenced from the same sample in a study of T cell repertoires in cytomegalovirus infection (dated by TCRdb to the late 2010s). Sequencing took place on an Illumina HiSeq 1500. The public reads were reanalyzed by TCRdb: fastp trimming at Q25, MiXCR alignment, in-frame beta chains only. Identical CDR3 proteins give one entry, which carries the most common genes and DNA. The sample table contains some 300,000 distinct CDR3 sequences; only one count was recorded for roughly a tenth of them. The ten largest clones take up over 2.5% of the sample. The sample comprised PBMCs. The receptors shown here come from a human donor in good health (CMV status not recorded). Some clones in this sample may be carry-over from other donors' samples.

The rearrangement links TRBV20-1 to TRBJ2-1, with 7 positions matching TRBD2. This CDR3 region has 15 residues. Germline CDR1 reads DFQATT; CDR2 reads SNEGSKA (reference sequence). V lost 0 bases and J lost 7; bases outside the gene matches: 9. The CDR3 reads CSAREGGGRENEQFF. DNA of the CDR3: TGCAGTGCTAGAGAGGGGGGGGGGAGGGAAAATGAGCAGTTCTTC.

The CDR3 loop is CATSREGAVTGELFF. The CDR3 DNA follows: TGTGCCACCAGCAGAGAGGGGGCAGTCACCGGGGAGCTGTTTTTT. The chain has TRBV15 and TRBJ2-2, with D perhaps TRBD1 (6 bases). In germline, CDR1 is LNHNV, CDR2 YYDKDF (reference sequence). The CDR3 is 15 amino acids. Trimming shortened V by 0 bases and J by 4 bases, and 9 bases separated the two germline ends.

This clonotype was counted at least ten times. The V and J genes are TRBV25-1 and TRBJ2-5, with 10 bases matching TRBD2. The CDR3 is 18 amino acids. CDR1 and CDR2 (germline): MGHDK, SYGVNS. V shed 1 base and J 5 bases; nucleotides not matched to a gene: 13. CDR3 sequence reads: CASSESGVAGGRAETQYF. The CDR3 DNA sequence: TGTGCCAGCAGTGAATCCGGGGTAGCGGGGGGCCGGGCGGAGACCCAGTACTTC.

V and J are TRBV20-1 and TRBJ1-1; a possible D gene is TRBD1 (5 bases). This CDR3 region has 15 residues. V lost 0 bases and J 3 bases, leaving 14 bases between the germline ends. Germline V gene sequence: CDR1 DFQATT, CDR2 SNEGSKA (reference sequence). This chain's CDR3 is CSARDWGRGHTEAFF. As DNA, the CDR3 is TGCAGTGCTAGAGATTGGGGGAGGGGCCACACTGAAGCTTTCTTT.

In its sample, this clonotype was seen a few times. The CDR3 loop is CAISESRRDTEAFF. In nucleotides, the CDR3 is TGTGCCATCAGTGAGTCGAGAAGAGACACTGAAGCTTTCTTT. V usage is TRBV10-3 and J usage is TRBJ1-1; D gene uncertain. This CDR3 is 14 amino acids long. V shed 0 bases and J shed 3 bases, with 8 bases lying between them. Per germline, CDR1 ENHRY and CDR2 SYGVKD.

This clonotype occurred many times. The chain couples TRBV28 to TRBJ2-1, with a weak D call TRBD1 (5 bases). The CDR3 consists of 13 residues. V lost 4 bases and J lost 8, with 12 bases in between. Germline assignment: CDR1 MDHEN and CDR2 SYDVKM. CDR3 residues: CASSSPQGYEQFF. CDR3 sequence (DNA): TGTGCCAGCAGTTCCCCCCAGGGTTATGAGCAGTTCTTC. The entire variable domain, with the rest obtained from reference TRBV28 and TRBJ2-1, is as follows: DVKVTQSSRYLVKRTGEKVFLECVQDMDHENMFWYRQDPGLGLRLIYFSYDVKMKEKGDIPEGYSVSREKKERFSLILESASTNQTSMYLCASSSPQGYEQFFGPGTRLTVL.